This is a list of T cell receptor beta chains from one sample in a study of T-cell memory formation after mild COVID-19. TCRdb recomputed calls from the 5' RACE reads with MiXCR, one row per CDR3 protein. The table records roughly 450,000 distinct CDR3 sequences, around a sixth of them present only once. Source material: PBMCs or a T cell subset sorted from them (not recorded which). These receptors were collected from an adult woman who had mild COVID-19 (a few samples of this study predate the infection). Cell type and time point are not known. Each CDR3 is given with its conserved first and last residue. D genes are given only for firm matches. Some rows have no size entry. The others give once, few or many, or a class for an expanded clone.

>15|TRBJ2-7|TRBV10-3|-|-
CAISDSDASFYEQYF
TGTGCCATCAGTGACTCCGACGCCTCATTCTACGAGCAGTACTTC
>15|TRBJ2-1|TRBV12-3/TRBV12-4|-|TRBD2
CASRRTSGRAHEQFF
TGTGCCAGCAGACGTACTAGCGGGAGGGCCCATGAGCAGTTCTTC
>16|TRBJ2-2|TRBV4-1|few|-
CASSQEAQGGTGELFF
TGCGCCAGCAGCCAAGAGGCTCAGGGGGGCACCGGGGAGCTGTTTTTT
>12|TRBJ2-2|TRBV2|few|-
CASRNSPGELFF
TGTGCCAGCAGAAACAGTCCCGGGGAGCTGTTTTTT
>14|TRBJ1-2|TRBV14|few|-
CASSQGSRGGGYTF
TGTGCCAGCAGCCAAGGATCACGGGGTGGCGGCTACACCTTC
>12|TRBJ1-3|TRBV12-3/TRBV12-4|few|-
CASRQGGYTIYF
TGTGCCAGCAGACAAGGGGGATACACCATATATTTT
>15|TRBJ1-1|TRBV29-1|-|-
CSVVKRAGRDTEAFF
TGCAGCGTCGTGAAAAGGGCTGGAAGGGACACTGAAGCTTTCTTT
>15|TRBJ1-1|TRBV6-5|-|-
CASSYFAGGDTEAFF
TGTGCCAGCAGTTACTTCGCCGGGGGTGACACTGAAGCTTTCTTT
>14|TRBJ2-7|TRBV4-3|many|-
CASSQDLSSYEQYF
TGCGCCAGCAGCCAAGATCTGAGCTCCTACGAGCAGTACTTC
>15|TRBJ2-7|TRBV7-2|few|TRBD2
CASSFATGGPNEQYF
TGTGCCAGCAGCTTTGCGACGGGAGGGCCCAACGAGCAGTACTTC
>14|TRBJ1-1|TRBV5-1|many|-
CASSHRTANTEAFF
TGCGCCAGCAGTCACAGGACTGCGAACACTGAAGCTTTCTTT
>14|TRBJ2-7|TRBV6-5|many|-
CASSRYGRTYEQYF
TGTGCCAGCAGTCGGTACGGCAGGACCTACGAGCAGTACTTC
>14|TRBJ1-1|TRBV13|-|-
CASSTKGGLTEAFF
TGTGCCAGCAGCACTAAAGGGGGTTTAACTGAAGCTTTCTTT
>16|TRBJ2-2|TRBV6-2/TRBV6-3|-|TRBD2
CASSYFASGNTGELFF
TGTGCCAGCAGTTATTTCGCTAGCGGTAACACCGGGGAGCTGTTTTTT
>15|TRBJ2-2|TRBV7-2|many|-
CASSPRPQNTGELFF
TGTGCCAGCAGCCCTCGACCGCAGAACACCGGGGAGCTGTTTTTT
>18|TRBJ2-5|TRBV24-1|-|-
CATSDSGSGAGDLETQYF
TGTGCCACCAGTGATTCAGGTTCAGGGGCGGGGGATTTGGAGACCCAGTACTTC
>13|TRBJ1-1|TRBV5-1|-|-
CASSFDRHTEAFF
TGCGCCAGCAGCTTCGACAGACACACTGAAGCTTTCTTT
>13|TRBJ2-5|TRBV24-1|many|-
CATSRGNQETQYF
TGTGCCACATCTAGGGGAAACCAAGAGACCCAGTACTTC
>14|TRBJ2-7|TRBV10-3|few|TRBD1
CAIRGTGSSYEQYF
TGTGCCATCAGAGGGACAGGGAGTTCCTACGAGCAGTACTTC
>14|TRBJ2-5|TRBV5-1|-|-
CASSLVGGTETQYF
TGCGCCAGCAGCTTGGTTGGGGGGACCGAGACCCAGTACTTC
>16|TRBJ2-2|TRBV6-6|-|TRBD2
CASSSTGLGNTGELFF
TGTGCCAGCAGTTCCACCGGACTAGGGAACACCGGGGAGCTGTTTTTT
>15|TRBJ2-1|TRBV6-4|-|TRBD2
CASSETSGRKYEQFF
TGTGCCAGCAGTGAGACTAGCGGGAGAAAGTATGAGCAGTTCTTC
>17|TRBJ1-2|TRBV7-7|many|TRBD1
CASSLAVPRDSYYGYTF
TGTGCTAGCAGCTTAGCCGTTCCCCGGGACAGCTACTATGGCTACACCTTC
>14|TRBJ1-1|TRBV20-1|-|-
CSVMGGLMNTEAFF
TGCAGTGTTATGGGGGGTCTAATGAACACTGAAGCTTTCTTT
>15|TRBJ2-5|TRBV18|few|TRBD2
CASSRTSGIQETQYF
TGTGCCAGCTCCAGGACTAGCGGGATACAAGAGACCCAGTACTTC
>18|TRBJ2-1|TRBV5-1|-|TRBD2
CASSVALTLAGSYNEQFF
TGCGCCAGCAGCGTTGCTCTCACACTAGCGGGGTCGTACAATGAGCAGTTCTTC
>16|TRBJ2-1|TRBV5-1|-|-
CASRSHGGGTYNEQFF
TGCGCCAGCAGATCTCACGGGGGCGGGACCTACAATGAGCAGTTCTTC
>16|TRBJ1-5|TRBV6-5|few|TRBD1
CASSPGQGTGNQPQHF
TGTGCCAGCAGTCCTGGACAGGGAACGGGCAATCAGCCCCAGCATTTT
>14|TRBJ2-5|TRBV5-8|few|-
CASSSDIVQETQYF
TGTGCCAGCAGCTCGGACATCGTCCAAGAGACCCAGTACTTC
>14|TRBJ1-6|TRBV6-5|few|-
CASRKGHYNSPLHF
TGTGCCAGCAGAAAGGGGCATTATAATTCACCCCTCCACTTT
>13|TRBJ2-2|TRBV4-2|-|-
CASSPQPAGELFF
TGTGCCAGCAGCCCCCAGCCAGCCGGGGAGCTGTTTTTT
>15|TRBJ2-3|TRBV10-3|few|TRBD2
CAISETSGRTDTQYF
TGTGCCATCAGTGAGACTAGCGGGAGAACAGATACGCAGTATTTT
>14|TRBJ1-1|TRBV5-1|-|-
CASSPSAMNTEAFF
TGCGCCAGCAGCCCCTCAGCCATGAACACTGAAGCTTTCTTT
>19|TRBJ2-7|TRBV7-9|few|TRBD2
CASSVRLAEAPSRTYEQYF
TGTGCCAGTTCGGTCAGACTAGCGGAGGCCCCCTCTAGGACTTACGAGCAGTACTTC
>13|TRBJ2-7|TRBV6-6|-|-
CASSLRISYEQYF
TGTGCCAGCAGTCTCAGGATCTCCTACGAGCAGTACTTC